This passage covers 8 T cell receptor beta chains from one sample sequenced in a study. One entry per CDR3 protein results from TCRdb running MiXCR on the 5' RACE reads. The sample contains 40,000 to 65,000 distinct CDR3 sequences, approximately 23% of which appear only once. The specimen was tumor-infiltrating naive CD4+ T cells sorted from the breast tumor. The sample's subset: naive CD4+ T cells, CD4+CD45RA+CD25-. These TCRs come from a female donor with breast cancer.

Ten or more counts support this clonotype. The chain combines TRBV20-1 with TRBJ1-5; D not resolved. The CDR3 spans 13 residues. CDR1 is DFQATT, CDR2 SNEGSKA, per germline (reference sequence). V was shortened by 5 bases and J by 9 bases, with 17 bases between the two germline ends. DNA for the CDR3: TGCAGTGCTCACGCAGGCCGGGCCGGGCCCCAGCATTTT. This gives the protein CSAHAGRAGPQHF.

The rearrangement links TRBV7-9 to TRBJ2-7; a weak D match, TRBD2 (6 bases). CDR1 SEHNR and CDR2 FQNEAQ come from the germline V gene (reference sequence). The CDR3 extends over 12 amino acids. Trimming shortened V by 5 bases and J by 9 bases, and 14 bases separated the two germline ends. The CDR3 bases are TGTGCCAGCAGCCCTCGGCGGGACGCGCAGTACTTC. It translates to CASSPRRDAQYF.

This clonotype was seen a handful of times. The rearrangement links TRBV7-2 to TRBJ2-5; perhaps TRBD2 as D (5 bases). The CDR3 is 15 residues long. Trimming pared 5 bases from V and 7 bases from J, leaving 20 bases between. CDR1 and CDR2 from the germline V gene are SGHTA and FQGNSA. The CDR3 bases are TGTGCCAGCAGCCTGTGGTTGACTGGAAGCGGGACCCAGTACTTC. It translates to CASSLWLTGSGTQYF. The full variable domain, rest sourced from reference TRBV7-2 and TRBJ2-5, is GAGVSQSPSNKVTEKGKDVELRCDPISGHTALYWYRQSLGQGLEFLIYFQGNSAPDKSGLPSDRFSAERTGGSVSTLTIQRTQQEDSAVYLCASSLWLTGSGTQYFGPGTRLLVL.

The chain couples TRBV7-9 to TRBJ1-5; unclear D gene. The V gene lost 2 bases and the J gene lost 3 bases, with 8 bases spanning the gap. The CDR3 has 14 residues. CDR1 SEHNR and CDR2 FQNEAQ come from the germline V gene (reference sequence). CDR3 region: CASSLPGNNQPQHF. The CDR3 region has the DNA TGTGCCAGCAGCTTACCGGGAAACAATCAGCCCCAGCATTTT.

This clonotype appeared many times. The V call is TRBV7-2, the J call TRBJ2-7, with TRBD2 matching 7 bases. This CDR3 region has 15 residues. Per germline, CDR1 SGHTA and CDR2 FQGNSA. V lost 4 bases and J lost 5; bases outside the gene matches: 11. The CDR3 protein is CASSSFAGVEDEQYF. In DNA form, the CDR3 reads TGTGCCAGCAGCTCCTTTGCGGGAGTAGAGGACGAGCAGTACTTC.

Turning to this clonotype: A much larger clone lies a single base off, so this may be a read error. The rearrangement joins TRBV6-1 to TRBJ1-5; D remains ambiguous. The CDR3 totals 14 residues. Germline V gene data show CDR1 as MNHNS and CDR2 as SASEGT. Trimming removed 2 bases at V and 7 bases at J, with 12 bases between. This CDR3 is CASSEQQSEQPQHF. The CDR3 DNA follows: TGTGCCAGCAGTGAACAACAGAGTGAGCAGCCCCAGCATTTT.

The chain employs TRBV5-6 and TRBJ1-2; TRBD1 aligns across 9 bases. Germline assignment: CDR1 SGHDT and CDR2 YYEEEE. The CDR3 contains 14 residues. V was pared by 0 bases and J by 8 bases, with 5 bases of the junction left unmatched. This CDR3 reads CASSLEQGAGGYTF. The CDR3 bases are TGTGCCAGCAGCTTGGAACAGGGGGCCGGGGGCTACACCTTC.

The chain is built from TRBV4-2 and TRBJ2-1; 9 positions match TRBD1. Germline lookup yields CDR1 LGHNA and CDR2 YNFKEQ. The CDR3 runs to 14 residues. The V and J ends lost 3 bases and 5 bases, in that order; junction bases with no gene match: 2. The CDR3: CASSHRQGDNEQFF. For the CDR3, the DNA is TGTGCCAGCAGCCATAGACAGGGGGACAATGAGCAGTTCTTC.